This T cell receptor (beta chain) emerged from a study of T cell clones after liver transplantation. As for the study in general: Apart from a few HCV-positive recipients, transplants were for non-autoimmune, non-viral reasons.

Germline values: CDR1 MNHEY, CDR2 SVGAGI. V was cut by 0 bases and J by 6 bases, with 11 bases left in between. The length of the CDR3 is 15 residues. Here immunoSEQ multiplex PCR was the method, and the copy in TCRdb shows in-frame clones only, minus some. The sample holds around 100,000 clones, about 81% seen once. The receptor's source is a human patient who received a liver transplant. Some T cells may be graft donor cells. Sequenced material: CD4+ T cells from blood, taken approximately 50 months after liver transplant. The chain recombines TRBV6-5 with TRBJ1-4; the D gene is possibly TRBD1 (5 bases). CDR3 residues: CASSYSRDGYEKLFF. The CDR3 DNA sequence: TGTGCCAGCAGTTACTCCCGGGACGGTTATGAAAAACTGTTTTTT.